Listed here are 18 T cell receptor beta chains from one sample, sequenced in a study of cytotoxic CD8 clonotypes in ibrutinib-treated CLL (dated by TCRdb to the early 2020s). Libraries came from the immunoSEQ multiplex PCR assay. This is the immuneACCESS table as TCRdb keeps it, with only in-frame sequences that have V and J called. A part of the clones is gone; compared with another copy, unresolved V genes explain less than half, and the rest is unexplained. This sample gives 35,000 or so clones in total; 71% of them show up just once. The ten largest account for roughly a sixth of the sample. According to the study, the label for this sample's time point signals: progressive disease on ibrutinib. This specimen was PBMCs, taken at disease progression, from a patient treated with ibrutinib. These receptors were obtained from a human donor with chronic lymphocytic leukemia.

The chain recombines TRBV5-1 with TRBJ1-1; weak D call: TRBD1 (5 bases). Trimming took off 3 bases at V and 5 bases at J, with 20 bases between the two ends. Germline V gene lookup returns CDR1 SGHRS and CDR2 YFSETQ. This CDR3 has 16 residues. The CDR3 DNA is TGCGCCAGCAGCTGGGATTGGTTTCGCGGGGGGACTGAAGCTTTCTTT. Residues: CASSWDWFRGGTEAFF. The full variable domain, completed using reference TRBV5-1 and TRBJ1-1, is KAGVTQTPRYLIKTRGQQVTLSCSPISGHRSVSWYQQTPGQGLQFLFEYFSETQRNKGNFPGRFSGRQFSNSRSEMNVSTLELGDSALYLCASSWDWFRGGTEAFFGQGTRLTVV.

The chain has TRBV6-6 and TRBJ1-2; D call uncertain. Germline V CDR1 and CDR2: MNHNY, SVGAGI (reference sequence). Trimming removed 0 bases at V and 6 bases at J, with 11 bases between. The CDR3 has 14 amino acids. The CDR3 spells CASSYSIVQNGYTF. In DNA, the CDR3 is TGTGCCAGCAGTTACTCGATAGTACAGAATGGCTACACCTTC.

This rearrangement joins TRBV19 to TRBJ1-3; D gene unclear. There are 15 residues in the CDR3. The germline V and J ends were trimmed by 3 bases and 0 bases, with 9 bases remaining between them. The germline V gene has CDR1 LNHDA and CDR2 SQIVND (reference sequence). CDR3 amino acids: CASSIQAFSGNTIYF. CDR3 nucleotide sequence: TGTGCCAGTAGTATCCAGGCATTCTCTGGAAACACCATATATTTT.

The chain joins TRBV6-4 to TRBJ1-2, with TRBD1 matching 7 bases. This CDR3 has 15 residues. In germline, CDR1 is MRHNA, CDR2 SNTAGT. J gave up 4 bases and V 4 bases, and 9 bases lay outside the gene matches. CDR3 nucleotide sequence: TGTGCCAGCAGTGCCGCACAGGGGAACGGCTATGGCTACACCTTC. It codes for CASSAAQGNGYGYTF.

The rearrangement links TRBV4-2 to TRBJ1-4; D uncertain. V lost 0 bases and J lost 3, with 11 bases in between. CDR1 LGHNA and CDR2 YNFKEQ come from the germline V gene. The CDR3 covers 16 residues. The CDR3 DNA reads TGTGCCAGCAGCCAAGATTCGGCCAGACCTAATGAAAAACTGTTTTTT. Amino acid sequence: CASSQDSARPNEKLFF.

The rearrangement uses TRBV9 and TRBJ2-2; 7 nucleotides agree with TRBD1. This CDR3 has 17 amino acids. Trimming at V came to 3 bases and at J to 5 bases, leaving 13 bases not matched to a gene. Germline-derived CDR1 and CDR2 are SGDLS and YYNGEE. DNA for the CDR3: TGTGCCAGCAGCGAGGCGGTGGGACAGCCCTTGACCGGGGAGCTGTTTTTT. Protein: CASSEAVGQPLTGELFF.

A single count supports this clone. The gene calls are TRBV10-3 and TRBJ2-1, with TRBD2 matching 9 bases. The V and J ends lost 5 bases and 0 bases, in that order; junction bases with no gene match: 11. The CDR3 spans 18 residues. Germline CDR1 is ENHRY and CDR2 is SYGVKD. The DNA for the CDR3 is TGTGCCATCAGTTTAGGTAGCGGGGGACAGAGCTCCTACAATGAGCAGTTCTTC. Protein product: CAISLGSGGQSSYNEQFF.

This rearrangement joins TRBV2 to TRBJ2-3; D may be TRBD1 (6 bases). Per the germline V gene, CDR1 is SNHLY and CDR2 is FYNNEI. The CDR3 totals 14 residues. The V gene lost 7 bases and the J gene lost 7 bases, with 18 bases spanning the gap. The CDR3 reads CASMGGQGPYTQYF. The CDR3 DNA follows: TGTGCCAGCATGGGCGGGCAGGGGCCATATACGCAGTATTTT.

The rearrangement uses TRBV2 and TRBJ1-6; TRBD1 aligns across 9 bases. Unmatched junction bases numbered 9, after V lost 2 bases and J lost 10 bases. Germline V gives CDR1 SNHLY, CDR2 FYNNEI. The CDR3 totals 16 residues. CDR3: CASSERTGGAGSPLHF. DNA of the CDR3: TGTGCCAGCAGTGAACGCACAGGGGGCGCAGGGTCACCCCTCCACTTT.

CDR3 nucleotides: TGTGCCAGTAGTACCGCAGGGTCGGGGATAAACTATGGCTACACCTTC. The encoded protein is CASSTAGSGINYGYTF. The V gene is TRBV19, the J gene TRBJ1-2; D perhaps matches TRBD1 (5 bases). This CDR3 is 16 amino acids long. Germline V gene lookup returns CDR1 LNHDA and CDR2 SQIVND (reference sequence). V was clipped by 4 bases and J by 2 bases, with 17 bases between them.

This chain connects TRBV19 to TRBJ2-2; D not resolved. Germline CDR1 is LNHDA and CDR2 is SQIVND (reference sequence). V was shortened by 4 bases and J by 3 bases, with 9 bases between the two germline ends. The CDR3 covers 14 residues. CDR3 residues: CASSKSGYTGELFF. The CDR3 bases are TGTGCCAGTAGTAAGTCCGGGTACACCGGGGAGCTGTTTTTT.

The CDR3 DNA reads as TGTGCCAGTAGTATGCCACCCTTGTCCCCTTCTGGGGCCAACGTCCTGACTTTC. It translates to CASSMPPLSPSGANVLTF. V and J are TRBV19 and TRBJ2-6, with D unresolved. The germline V gene has CDR1 LNHDA and CDR2 SQIVND (reference sequence). The CDR3 sequence is 18 residues long. Trimming pared 3 bases from V and 1 base from J, leaving 16 bases between.

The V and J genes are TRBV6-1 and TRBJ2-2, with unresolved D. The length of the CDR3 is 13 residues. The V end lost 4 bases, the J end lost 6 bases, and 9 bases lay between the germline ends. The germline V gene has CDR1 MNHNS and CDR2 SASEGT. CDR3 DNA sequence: TGTGCCAGCAGTGTTCGGGTGGCCGGGGAGCTGTTTTTT. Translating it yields CASSVRVAGELFF.

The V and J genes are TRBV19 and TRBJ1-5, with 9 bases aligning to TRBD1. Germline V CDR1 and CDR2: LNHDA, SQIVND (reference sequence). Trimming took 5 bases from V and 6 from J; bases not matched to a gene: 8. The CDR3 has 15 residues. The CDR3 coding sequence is TGTGCCAGTAGTGGAGGGACAGGGAAGGGTCAGCCCCAGCATTTT. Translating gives CASSGGTGKGQPQHF.

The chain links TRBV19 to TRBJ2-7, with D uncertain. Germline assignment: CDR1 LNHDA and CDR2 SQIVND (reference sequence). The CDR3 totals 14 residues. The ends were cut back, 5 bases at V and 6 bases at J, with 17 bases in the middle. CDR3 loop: CASSADGLRVEQYF. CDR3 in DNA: TGTGCCAGTAGTGCCGATGGATTACGAGTCGAGCAGTACTTC.

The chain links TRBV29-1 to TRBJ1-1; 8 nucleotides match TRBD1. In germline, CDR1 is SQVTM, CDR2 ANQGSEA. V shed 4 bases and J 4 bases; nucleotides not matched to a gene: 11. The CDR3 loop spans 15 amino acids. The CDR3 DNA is TGCAGCGTTGCCTTCCCCGGACAGGGATCCACTGAAGCTTTCTTT. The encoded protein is CSVAFPGQGSTEAFF.

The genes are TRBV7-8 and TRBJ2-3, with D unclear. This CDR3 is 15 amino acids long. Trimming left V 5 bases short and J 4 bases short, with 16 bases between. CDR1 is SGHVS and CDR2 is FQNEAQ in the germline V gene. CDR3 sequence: CASSPRWGLPDTQYF. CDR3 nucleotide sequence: TGTGCCAGCAGCCCAAGATGGGGTTTGCCAGATACGCAGTATTTT.

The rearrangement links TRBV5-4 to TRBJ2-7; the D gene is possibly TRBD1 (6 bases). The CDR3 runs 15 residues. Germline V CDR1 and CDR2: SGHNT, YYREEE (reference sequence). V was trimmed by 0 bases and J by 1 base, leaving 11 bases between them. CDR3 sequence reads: CASSLVGGRSYEQYF. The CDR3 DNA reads TGTGCCAGCAGCTTGGTAGGGGGACGTTCCTACGAGCAGTACTTC.